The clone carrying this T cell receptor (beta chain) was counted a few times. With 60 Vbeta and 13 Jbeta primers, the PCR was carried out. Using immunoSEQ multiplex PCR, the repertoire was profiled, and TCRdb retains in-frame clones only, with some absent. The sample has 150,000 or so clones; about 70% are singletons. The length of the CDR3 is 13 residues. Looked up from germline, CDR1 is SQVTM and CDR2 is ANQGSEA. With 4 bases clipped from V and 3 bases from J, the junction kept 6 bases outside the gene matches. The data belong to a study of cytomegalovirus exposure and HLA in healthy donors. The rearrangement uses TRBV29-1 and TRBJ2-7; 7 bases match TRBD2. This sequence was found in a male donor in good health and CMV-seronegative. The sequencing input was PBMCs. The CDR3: CSVAGGDHYEQYF. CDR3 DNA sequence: TGCAGCGTTGCTGGGGGGGATCACTACGAGCAGTACTTC.